One and the same sample provided the 5 T cell receptor beta chains below, sequenced in a study of blood T cell repertoires in COVID-19. Using immunoSEQ multiplex PCR, the repertoire was profiled, and TCRdb retains in-frame clones only, with some absent. The sample consists of approximately 44,000 clones, 80% to 90% of them appearing once. The sequenced sample was peripheral blood. The receptors originated from a man between 60 and 75 years old with active COVID-19.

As concerns this clone: Other DNA sequences of this sample code for an identical CDR3. The chain combines TRBV27 with TRBJ2-2, with TRBD1 matching over 7 bases. Trimming at V came to 2 bases and at J to 2 bases, leaving 2 bases not matched to a gene. Germline V CDR1 and CDR2: MNHEY, SMNVEV (reference sequence). CDR3 size: 15 residues. DNA of the CDR3: TGTGCCAGCAGTTTAGGGACAGTAAACACCGGGGAGCTGTTTTTT. Amino acids: CASSLGTVNTGELFF.

The chain joins TRBV7-3 to TRBJ1-1; weak D call: TRBD1 (6 bases). In germline, CDR1 is SGHTA, CDR2 FQGTGA. Trimming removed 4 bases at V and 0 bases at J, with 9 bases between. The CDR3 is 14 residues long. The CDR3 is CASSSQGVNTEAFF. The CDR3 bases are TGTGCCAGCAGCTCACAGGGCGTGAACACTGAAGCTTTCTTT.

This chain connects TRBV18 to TRBJ2-3; D remains unclear. Germline V lookup: CDR1 KGHSH, CDR2 LQKENI. Trimming took 3 bases from V and 0 from J, leaving 4 bases between them. The CDR3 spans 13 residues. The CDR3 region is CASSPTSTDTQYF. The CDR3 DNA reads as TGTGCCAGCTCACCGACTAGCACAGATACGCAGTATTTT.

This clone was observed once. The genes are TRBV7-2 and TRBJ1-1; 8 bases match TRBD1. V dropped 2 bases and J dropped 4; count of bases not matched to a gene: 0. The CDR3 loop spans 13 amino acids. Germline values: CDR1 SGHTA, CDR2 FQGNSA. The CDR3 region has the DNA TGTGCCAGCAGCTTACAGGGGGCCACTGAAGCTTTCTTT. Translating gives CASSLQGATEAFF. Full variable domain (remainder filled in from reference TRBV7-2 and TRBJ1-1): GAGVSQSPSNKVTEKGKDVELRCDPISGHTALYWYRQSLGQGLEFLIYFQGNSAPDKSGLPSDRFSAERTGGSVSTLTIQRTQQEDSAVYLCASSLQGATEAFFGQGTRLTVV.

The V call is TRBV5-1, the J call TRBJ2-7, with TRBD2 matching 11 bases. CDR1 SGHRS and CDR2 YFSETQ come from the germline V gene. The CDR3 spans 16 residues. Trimming took 2 bases from V and 0 from J; bases not matched to a gene: 4. As DNA, the CDR3 is TGCGCCAGCAGCTTACTAGCGGGGGCAAGCTCCTACGAGCAGTACTTC. It encodes CASSLLAGASSYEQYF.